The 32 T cell receptor beta chains listed next were all sequenced from one sample in a study of beta chain features in type 1 diabetes. Whole-study findings and limits: Across all four CD4+ subsets, people with type 1 diabetes showed modestly shorter TCRB CDR3s.

Their recognized antigens are unknown. The authors reverse transcribed all of the isolated RNA, so sequencing captured expressed TCRB transcripts. The method was immunoSEQ multiplex PCR; TCRdb's version includes in-frame clones alone and lacks a portion of them. Found here are over 20,000 clones, 40% to 60% of them singletons; the top ten hold 0.3%. Source material: stem cell memory CD4+ T cells from blood. These receptors all stem from a man between 25 and 39 years old with type 1 diabetes.

As DNA, the CDR3 is TGTGCCATCAACGACCAGACTTCCTACGAGCAGTACTTC. This codes for CAINDQTSYEQYF. The chain combines TRBV10-3 with TRBJ2-7; D gene ambiguous. V was shortened by 7 bases and J by 1 base, with 11 bases between the two germline ends. Germline V gives CDR1 ENHRY, CDR2 SYGVKD. The CDR3 consists of 13 residues.

This clone was found a few times. CDR3 region: CASQTAGSGNTIYF. The CDR3 coding sequence is TGTGCCAGTCAGACGGCAGGCTCTGGAAACACCATATATTTT. V usage is TRBV6-6 and J usage is TRBJ1-3, with D uncertain. The CDR3 spans 14 residues. Germline V gives CDR1 MNHNY, CDR2 SVGAGI (reference sequence). Trimming cost V 9 bases and J 0 bases, with 12 bases left between them.

This clone turned up a few times. This chain connects TRBV5-4 to TRBJ2-7; 7 nucleotides line up with TRBD1. Losses at the gene ends were 4 bases for V and 7 bases for J; bases not matched to a gene: 8. Germline-derived CDR1 and CDR2 are SGHNT and YYREEE (reference sequence). This CDR3 has 13 amino acids. CDR3 region: CASSRDSLREQYF. Written as DNA, the CDR3 is TGTGCCAGCAGCCGGGACAGCCTTAGGGAGCAGTACTTC.

The chain joins TRBV10-3 to TRBJ1-5, with D maybe TRBD1 (6 bases). Trimming stripped 5 bases from V and 6 bases from J, with 11 bases between. The CDR3 length is 13 residues. Germline assignment: CDR1 ENHRY and CDR2 SYGVKD. In DNA form, the CDR3 reads TGTGCCATCAGTCAGGGGTACGGTCAGCCCCAGCATTTT. Protein sequence: CAISQGYGQPQHF.

The V gene is TRBV10-3, the J gene TRBJ1-1, with no clear D. In germline, CDR1 is ENHRY, CDR2 SYGVKD. This CDR3 comprises 17 residues. The V end was cut by 3 bases, the J end by 6 bases, with 23 bases between. DNA of the CDR3: TGTGCCATCAGTGATGGGCGGAGTTTCTGGGGAGCATCTGAAGCTTTCTTT. The encoded protein is CAISDGRSFWGASEAFF.

This clone was seen a single time. The chain recombines TRBV11-2 with TRBJ2-2; D unclear. The CDR3 contains 14 residues. Germline V gene data show CDR1 as SGHAT and CDR2 as FQNNGV. Trimming took off 1 base at V and 5 bases at J, with 8 bases between the two ends. The CDR3 DNA follows: TGTGCCAGCAGCTTAGTTGGCGGAACCGGGGAGCTGTTTTTT. The encoded protein is CASSLVGGTGELFF.

This chain uses TRBV19 with TRBJ2-5; TRBD2 agrees at 12 bases. Losses at the gene ends were 5 bases for V and 5 bases for J; bases not matched to a gene: 18. The CDR3 runs to 19 residues. Per germline, CDR1 LNHDA and CDR2 SQIVND (reference sequence). The CDR3 nucleotides are TGTGCCAGTAGTCCTATCCGGGATGCTAGCGGGGGGGCCACGGAGACCCAGTACTTC. This encodes CASSPIRDASGGATETQYF.

The gene calls are TRBV5-1 and TRBJ1-4; maybe TRBD1 (5 bases). This CDR3 has 16 residues. Trimming took 7 bases from V and 5 from J, leaving 21 bases between them. Looked up from germline, CDR1 is SGHRS and CDR2 is YFSETQ. The CDR3 here is CASGAGPTRANEKLFF. CDR3 DNA: TGCGCCAGCGGGGCGGGACCGACGCGCGCGAATGAAAAACTGTTTTTT.

CDR3 sequence (DNA): TGTGCCAGCAGACAACAGGGGTCTGGGGCCAACGTCCTGACTTTC. It specifies CASRQQGSGANVLTF. This chain uses TRBV6-5 with TRBJ2-6, with TRBD1 matching over 7 bases. This CDR3 has 15 residues. V lost 6 bases and J lost 1; bases outside the gene matches: 3. Germline CDR1 MNHEY, CDR2 SVGAGI.

This clone has just one count. V gene TRBV5-1 combines with J gene TRBJ1-1; tentatively, D is TRBD1 (6 bases). Trimming took off 0 bases at V and 1 base at J, with 10 bases between the two ends. Germline-derived CDR1 and CDR2 are SGHRS and YFSETQ. The CDR3 is made up of 15 amino acids. The CDR3 region has the DNA TGCGCCAGCAGCTTGGTGGGACAAGCGAACACTGAAGCTTTCTTT. Translated: CASSLVGQANTEAFF.

The chain recombines TRBV2 with TRBJ2-2; 8 positions agree with TRBD1. Germline V gene sequence: CDR1 SNHLY, CDR2 FYNNEI. The trim removed 8 bases at V and 6 bases at J, leaving 8 bases unmatched. This CDR3 region has 14 residues. The CDR3 loop reads CASGRDRSPGELFF. The DNA for the CDR3 is TGTGCCAGCGGCCGGGACAGGTCCCCCGGGGAGCTGTTTTTT.

The CDR3 region is CASSPPSITGGAGETQYF. In nucleotides, the CDR3 is TGTGCCAGCTCACCACCCTCGATCACAGGGGGCGCAGGAGAGACCCAGTACTTC. V is TRBV18 and J is TRBJ2-5; 9 bases align to TRBD1. Germline values: CDR1 KGHSH, CDR2 LQKENI. This CDR3 is built from 18 residues. The trim removed 0 bases at V and 4 bases at J, leaving 12 bases unmatched. The complete variable domain, with remaining parts taken from reference TRBV18 and TRBJ2-5, reads NAGVMQNPRHLVRRRGQEARLRCSPMKGHSHVYWYRQLPEEGLKFMVYLQKENIIDESGMPKERFSAEFPKEGPSILRIQQVVRGDSAAYFCASSPPSITGGAGETQYFGPGTRLLVL.

This clone was observed once. The chain couples TRBV11-2 to TRBJ1-1; 7 bases map to TRBD1. J was trimmed by 4 bases and V by 0 bases; bases with no gene match: 8. From germline, CDR1 is SGHAT and CDR2 FQNNGV. This CDR3 is 16 amino acids long. The CDR3, as DNA: TGTGCCAGCAGCTTAGAAGGGGGCCAACTGTCCACTGAAGCTTTCTTT. Its protein product is CASSLEGGQLSTEAFF.

The gene calls are TRBV6-4 and TRBJ2-3; 11 nucleotides agree with TRBD2. Germline CDR1 is MRHNA and CDR2 is SNTAGT. J was trimmed by 4 bases and V by 10 bases; bases with no gene match: 4. The CDR3 spans 13 residues. In DNA form, the CDR3 reads TGTGCCAAGACTAGCGGGAAAGCAGATACGCAGTATTTT. It specifies CAKTSGKADTQYF.

The chain has TRBV7-9 and TRBJ2-2; a weak D match, TRBD2 (5 bases). V lost 5 bases and J 4 bases, leaving 14 bases between the germline ends. Germline V gene data show CDR1 as SEHNR and CDR2 as FQNEAQ (reference sequence). There are 15 residues in the CDR3. DNA for the CDR3: TGTGCCAGCAGCACCCCCGTGACTACCACCGGGGAGCTGTTTTTT. As protein: CASSTPVTTTGELFF.

V and J are TRBV19 and TRBJ2-5; D unresolved. Between the trimmed V and J ends, which lost 5 bases and 1 base, there was a span of 11 bases. Looked up from germline, CDR1 is LNHDA and CDR2 is SQIVND (reference sequence). The CDR3 is made up of 14 amino acids. Written as DNA, the CDR3 is TGTGCCAGTAGTCCGCGTCTCCTCCAAGAGACCCAGTACTTC. Its protein product is CASSPRLLQETQYF.

This clone was seen more than once but under ten times. The V gene is TRBV18, the J gene TRBJ2-4; D remains ambiguous. The CDR3 covers 14 residues. From germline, CDR1 is KGHSH and CDR2 LQKENI. Trimming stripped 3 bases from V and 6 bases from J, with 12 bases between. CDR3 in DNA: TGTGCCAGCTCACCTAATTCGTCTATAAACATTCAGTACTTC. It encodes CASSPNSSINIQYF.

The chain combines TRBV28 with TRBJ2-2, with 10 nucleotides matching TRBD2. Trimming took 4 bases from V and 3 from J; bases not matched to a gene: 5. Per germline, CDR1 MDHEN and CDR2 SYDVKM. This CDR3 spans 16 amino acids. The CDR3 DNA is TGTGCCAGCAGTTCTAGCGGGGGCCCTTACACCGGGGAGCTGTTTTTT. The encoded protein is CASSSSGGPYTGELFF.

In nucleotides, the CDR3 is TGTGCCAGCAGCTATCGACAGGGATGGGACACCGGGGAGCTGTTTTTT. This encodes CASSYRQGWDTGELFF. V and J are TRBV5-6 and TRBJ2-2; TRBD1 agrees at 7 bases. There are 16 residues in the CDR3. Germline lookup yields CDR1 SGHDT and CDR2 YYEEEE. J lost 3 bases, V lost 3 bases, and 8 bases had no gene match.

The chain combines TRBV21-1 with TRBJ1-1; TRBD1, the table's D call, was not compared with the DNA. TRBV21-1 is listed as a pseudogene. This CDR3 is built from 18 residues. The CDR3 spells CASSKEGLGQVLNTEAFF. DNA of the CDR3: TGTGCCAGCAGCAAAGAGGGGTTGGGACAGGTCCTGAACACTGAAGCTTTCTTT.

This sequence joins TRBV2 and TRBJ2-1; 13 bases are shared with TRBD2. The CDR3 totals 14 residues. V lost 6 bases, J lost 7 bases, and 3 bases stayed unmatched. The germline V gene encodes CDR1 SNHLY and CDR2 FYNNEI. CDR3 residues: CASRTSGRSNEQFF. Here the CDR3 DNA reads TGTGCCAGCAGGACTAGCGGGAGGTCTAATGAGCAGTTCTTC.

This clone was detected a few times. The chain is built from TRBV7-2 and TRBJ1-1; perhaps TRBD1 as D (5 bases). The CDR3 has 13 residues. The ends were cut back, 6 bases at V and 5 bases at J, with 13 bases in the middle. CDR1 is SGHTA, CDR2 FQGNSA, per germline. CDR3 bases: TGTGCCAGCAGTTGGACATCTAGTACTGAAGCTTTCTTT. The encoded protein is CASSWTSSTEAFF.

The CDR3 spells CASSENRNRWYF. The CDR3 DNA reads TGTGCCAGCAGTGAAAACAGGAACCGTTGGTACTTC. The rearrangement joins TRBV6-1 to TRBJ2-4; D is perhaps TRBD1 (5 bases). The CDR3 runs 12 residues. The germline V and J ends were trimmed by 2 bases and 15 bases, with 14 bases remaining between them. The V gene's germline CDR1 is MNHNS and CDR2 SASEGT.

The chain has TRBV5-1 and TRBJ2-1; a weak D match, TRBD1 (7 bases). The CDR3 spans 17 residues. The germline V gene has CDR1 SGHRS and CDR2 YFSETQ. V lost 1 base to trimming and J lost 7 bases, with 21 bases between them. This CDR3 is CASSLWGQTRGGNEQFF. CDR3 DNA: TGCGCCAGCAGCTTGTGGGGACAGACTAGAGGGGGGAATGAGCAGTTCTTC. Based on the CDR3 plus reference TRBV5-1 and TRBJ2-1, the full variable domain is KAGVTQTPRYLIKTRGQQVTLSCSPISGHRSVSWYQQTPGQGLQFLFEYFSETQRNKGNFPGRFSGRQFSNSRSEMNVSTLELGDSALYLCASSLWGQTRGGNEQFFGPGTRLTVL.

V is TRBV7-9 and J is TRBJ2-1, with TRBD2 matching 10 bases. CDR1 is SEHNR, CDR2 FQNEAQ, per germline (reference sequence). The CDR3 length is 15 residues. The V gene end was trimmed by 6 bases and the J gene end by 7 bases; junction bases not matched to a gene: 9. The chain's CDR3 is CASSATSGIRNEQFF. DNA for the CDR3: TGTGCCAGCAGTGCCACTAGCGGGATCCGGAATGAGCAGTTCTTC.

This clone has more than one count but fewer than ten. This rearrangement joins TRBV18 to TRBJ2-7; TRBD2 matches at 11 bases. Germline lookup yields CDR1 KGHSH and CDR2 LQKENI. Trimming removed 3 bases from V and 2 bases from J; junction bases left unmatched: 3. The CDR3 spans 15 residues. The CDR3 spells CASSPPLAGAYEQYF. The CDR3, as DNA: TGTGCCAGCTCACCTCCACTAGCGGGAGCCTACGAGCAGTACTTC.

The J gene is TRBJ2-5, the V gene TRBV5-1; 8 bases map to TRBD2. The length of the CDR3 is 16 residues. The V gene's germline CDR1 is SGHRS and CDR2 YFSETQ. The V segment lost 3 bases and the J segment 5 bases; nucleotides outside the gene matches: 12. This CDR3 reads CASSSGWRGDWETQYF. CDR3 DNA sequence: TGCGCCAGCAGCTCCGGCTGGCGGGGGGATTGGGAGACCCAGTACTTC. Using reference TRBV5-1 and TRBJ2-5 for the parts outside the CDR3, the full variable domain is KAGVTQTPRYLIKTRGQQVTLSCSPISGHRSVSWYQQTPGQGLQFLFEYFSETQRNKGNFPGRFSGRQFSNSRSEMNVSTLELGDSALYLCASSSGWRGDWETQYFGPGTRLLVL.

The gene calls are TRBV5-1 and TRBJ2-7; no firm D call. Trimming removed 1 base at V and 0 bases at J, with 5 bases between. The CDR3 runs 13 residues. Looked up from germline, CDR1 is SGHRS and CDR2 is YFSETQ. CDR3 nucleotide sequence: TGCGCCAGCAGCTTGTATCCCTCCTACGAGCAGTACTTC. It codes for CASSLYPSYEQYF.

The rearrangement joins TRBV5-4 to TRBJ2-7, with 8 positions matching TRBD2. V shed 3 bases, J shed 13 bases, and the junction held 9 bases outside the gene matches. The CDR3 has 12 amino acids. The germline CDR1 and CDR2 sequences are SGHNT and YYREEE (reference sequence). This CDR3 is CASSSVGGASYF. The DNA of the CDR3 is TGTGCCAGCAGCTCCGTCGGGGGGGCATCCTACTTC.

This chain uses TRBV19 with TRBJ1-6; perhaps TRBD1 as D (6 bases). Trimming removed 0 bases at V and 10 bases at J, with 19 bases between. CDR1 is LNHDA and CDR2 is SQIVND in the germline V gene (reference sequence). The CDR3 runs 17 residues. The CDR3 here is CASSIDPQTGSRSPLHF. The CDR3 bases are TGTGCCAGTAGTATAGATCCTCAGACAGGTTCACGGTCACCCCTCCACTTT.

V usage is TRBV9 and J usage is TRBJ1-1; D uncertain. V gave up 4 bases and J gave up 2 bases, with 6 bases separating them. This CDR3 region has 12 residues. The V gene's germline CDR1 is SGDLS and CDR2 YYNGEE. The CDR3 region is CASSPQNTEAFF. DNA of the CDR3: TGTGCCAGCAGCCCCCAAAACACTGAAGCTTTCTTT.

The chain joins TRBV30 to TRBJ1-6; 11 bases fit TRBD1. In germline, CDR1 is GTSNPN, CDR2 SVGIG (reference sequence). V was clipped by 3 bases and J by 10 bases; unmatched bases: 5. The CDR3 consists of 14 residues. The CDR3 spells CAWRLGTGGSPLHF. DNA of the CDR3: TGTGCCTGGAGACTCGGGACAGGGGGATCACCCCTCCACTTT.